This T cell receptor (beta chain) was sequenced in a study of shared clonotypes between healthy human individuals. CDR1 is SQVTM, CDR2 ANQGSEA, per germline. V lost 7 bases, J lost 5 bases, and 11 bases stayed unmatched. This CDR3 has 14 amino acids. Cells designated naive CD8 were CD45RO-negative and were positively selected for CCR7, with terminally differentiated effector memory CD45RA+ cells excluded. Sequencing was performed with immunoSEQ multiplex PCR; in TCRdb, only in-frame clones are kept and a portion is missing. Of around 1,900,000 clones listed, around 93% were seen once; the top ten hold around 1.7%. This clone came up once.

The chain links TRBV29-1 to TRBJ2-1; 7 bases fit TRBD1. Input material: naive CD8+ T cells from PBMCs. This sequence originates from a man aged 18-30 years in good health. Some clones in this sample may be carry-over from other donors' samples. Here the CDR3 reads CSGVLGTDHNEQFF. The CDR3 DNA reads TGCAGCGGAGTGCTAGGGACAGACCACAATGAGCAGTTCTTC.